This T cell receptor beta chain was captured by sequencing in a study of blood T cells in healthy people across ages. A second 7 to 11 cycle PCR used barcoded and J-beta primers. Each CDR3 protein gets one entry after TCRdb re-called the 5' RACE reads with MiXCR. In the table there are more than 650,000 distinct CDR3 sequences, roughly 26% of which are singletons. Trimming at V came to 5 bases and at J to 7 bases, leaving 9 bases not matched to a gene. Looked up from germline, CDR1 is SGHTA and CDR2 is FQGNSA. The CDR3 runs 15 residues. The sample was also linked to a second study, of T cells of mothers and their children.

The receptor comes from a boy younger than 18 in good health. Sequencing was done on a sample of blood. The chain carries TRBV7-2 and TRBJ1-4; 8 bases match TRBD1. The CDR3 loop is CASSIQTGVGEKLFF. The CDR3 nucleotides are TGTGCCAGCAGCATCCAGACAGGGGTGGGTGAAAAACTGTTTTTT.